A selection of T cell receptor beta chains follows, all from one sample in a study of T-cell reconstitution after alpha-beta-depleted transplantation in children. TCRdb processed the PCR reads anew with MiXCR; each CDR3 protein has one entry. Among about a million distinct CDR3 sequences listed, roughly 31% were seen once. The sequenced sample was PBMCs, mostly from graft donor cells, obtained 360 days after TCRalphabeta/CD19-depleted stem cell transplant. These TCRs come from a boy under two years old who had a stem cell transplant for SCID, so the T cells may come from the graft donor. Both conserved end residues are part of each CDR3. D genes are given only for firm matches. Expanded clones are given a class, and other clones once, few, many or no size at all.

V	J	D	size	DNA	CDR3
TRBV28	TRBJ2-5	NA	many	TGTGCCAGCAGTTTCAGAGCTGGGGCGCCCCTGCTGTTGTACTTC	CASSFRAGAPLLLYF
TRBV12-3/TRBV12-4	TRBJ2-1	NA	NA	TGTGCCAGCTCATGGGGGGTGAGGCAGTTCTTC	CASSWGVRQFF
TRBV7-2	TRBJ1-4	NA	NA	TGTGCCAGCAGCTTATTTCCGCCGGTAACTAATGAAAAACTGTTTTTT	CASSLFPPVTNEKLFF
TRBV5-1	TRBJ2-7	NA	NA	TGCGCCAGCAGCTTCCCGGCGGCAGGGGTCCCCTACGAGCAGTACTTC	CASSFPAAGVPYEQYF
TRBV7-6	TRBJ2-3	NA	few	TGTGCCAGCAGCTTAGTTTACAGGAGGAGAGTCACAGATACGCAGTATTTT	CASSLVYRRRVTDTQYF
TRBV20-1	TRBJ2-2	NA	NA	TGCAGTGCTAGCGCCTGGGCCGGGGAGCTGTTTTTT	CSASAWAGELFF
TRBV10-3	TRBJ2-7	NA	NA	TGTGCCATCGGGGCAAGGACCTACGAGCAGTACTTC	CAIGARTYEQYF
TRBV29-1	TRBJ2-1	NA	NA	TGCAGCTTACGACTCAACCGTGAGCAGTTCTTC	CSLRLNREQFF
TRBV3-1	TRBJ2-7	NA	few	TGTGCCAGCAGCCAATCGGTAGACAAGCAGTACTTC	CASSQSVDKQYF
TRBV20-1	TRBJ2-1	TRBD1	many	TGCAGTGCTAGACCCAGGGGGCGAACGGGGTATGAGCAGTTCTTC	CSARPRGRTGYEQFF
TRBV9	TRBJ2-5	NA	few	TGTGCCAGCAGCGTAGCTGGACAGAGAAAAGAGACCCAGTACTTC	CASSVAGQRKETQYF